This is a list of T cell receptor beta chains from one sample in a study of blood T cell repertoires in COVID-19. The data were produced by immunoSEQ multiplex PCR, yet TCRdb's version contains in-frame clones alone and is incomplete. This sample yields 150,000 or so clones, of which approximately 80% are seen a single time; about 5.6% belongs to the top ten. Sequences were obtained from PBMCs or T cells enriched from blood (not recorded which). These receptors came from a man aged 40-49 years who had recovered from COVID-19. Each CDR3 is given without its conserved first and last residue. Fields, in order: J gene, V gene, CDR3 protein.

j_gene: TRBJ2-3; v_gene: TRBV24-1; CDR3aa: ATSDSFRDTQY
j_gene: TRBJ2-1; v_gene: TRBV15; CDR3aa: ATSSSRTSGNEQF
j_gene: TRBJ1-5; v_gene: TRBV19; CDR3aa: ASSRRQGSPYSNQPQH
j_gene: TRBJ2-3; v_gene: TRBV9; CDR3aa: ASSVASLGTDTQY
j_gene: TRBJ1-6; v_gene: TRBV2; CDR3aa: ASRDTGFGSPLH
j_gene: TRBJ1-5; v_gene: TRBV11-2; CDR3aa: ASSPGGVDSNQPQH
j_gene: TRBJ1-6; v_gene: TRBV3-1/TRBV3-2; CDR3aa: ASSRRDFGDSPLH
j_gene: TRBJ1-1; v_gene: TRBV12-3/TRBV12-4; CDR3aa: ASLRHRNTEAF
j_gene: TRBJ2-2; v_gene: TRBV6-5; CDR3aa: ASSPPPDTGELF
j_gene: TRBJ1-1; v_gene: TRBV5-1; CDR3aa: ASSPQGAGVNTEAF
j_gene: TRBJ1-1; v_gene: TRBV27; CDR3aa: ASSRGSEKAEAF
j_gene: TRBJ2-3; v_gene: TRBV7-2; CDR3aa: ASSSRVTTDTQY
j_gene: TRBJ2-1; v_gene: TRBV10-2; CDR3aa: ASRKTSGGGSYNEQF
j_gene: TRBJ2-2; v_gene: TRBV6-5; CDR3aa: ASTPVADTGELF
j_gene: TRBJ2-5; v_gene: TRBV6-6; CDR3aa: AASRGAGGATQY
j_gene: TRBJ1-2; v_gene: TRBV12-3/TRBV12-4; CDR3aa: ASSLTGAGYT
j_gene: TRBJ2-4; v_gene: TRBV6-1; CDR3aa: ASSELPGKNIQY
j_gene: TRBJ1-3; v_gene: TRBV21-1; CDR3aa: ASSPQGQSGNTIY
j_gene: TRBJ2-1; v_gene: TRBV10-1; CDR3aa: ASSAWGDEQF
j_gene: TRBJ2-3; v_gene: TRBV11-2; CDR3aa: ASSLGGGKDTQY
j_gene: TRBJ2-3; v_gene: TRBV6-1; CDR3aa: ASSETITDTQY
j_gene: TRBJ1-5; v_gene: TRBV6-5; CDR3aa: ASSYSGGDQPQH
j_gene: TRBJ2-2; v_gene: TRBV27; CDR3aa: ASSFRGDTGELF
j_gene: TRBJ2-7; v_gene: TRBV5-1; CDR3aa: ASSLAAGGGFSYEQY
j_gene: TRBJ1-2; v_gene: TRBV6-1; CDR3aa: ASSEQPGQARYGYT
j_gene: TRBJ2-1; v_gene: TRBV6-5; CDR3aa: AISRDRVTREQF
j_gene: TRBJ2-3; v_gene: TRBV7-3; CDR3aa: ASSLIAGTDTQY
j_gene: TRBJ1-5; v_gene: TRBV7-9; CDR3aa: ASSPGGWGNQPQH
j_gene: TRBJ1-1; v_gene: TRBV18; CDR3aa: ASSPPGQGGTEAF
j_gene: TRBJ1-3; v_gene: TRBV4-1; CDR3aa: ASSLTGTSSGNTIY
j_gene: TRBJ1-1; v_gene: TRBV2; CDR3aa: ASSEVLQIEAF
j_gene: TRBJ1-5; v_gene: TRBV5-6; CDR3aa: ASSTTGYNQPQH
j_gene: TRBJ2-1; v_gene: TRBV6-5; CDR3aa: ASSLGTEFNEQF
j_gene: TRBJ2-3; v_gene: TRBV9; CDR3aa: ASSVGLAAGTDTQY
j_gene: TRBJ2-1; v_gene: TRBV11-3; CDR3aa: ASSLVGGSYNEQF
j_gene: TRBJ2-1; v_gene: TRBV12-5; CDR3aa: ASGLVLLARGPRGGEQF
j_gene: TRBJ1-5; v_gene: TRBV27; CDR3aa: ASSLSPGTQNQPQH
j_gene: TRBJ1-1; v_gene: TRBV7-9; CDR3aa: ASSYLQGSRTEAF
j_gene: TRBJ1-5; v_gene: TRBV12-3/TRBV12-4; CDR3aa: ASSLPGAQPQH
j_gene: TRBJ2-1; v_gene: TRBV7-3; CDR3aa: ASSPGGGGDSPQNEQF
j_gene: TRBJ1-2; v_gene: TRBV5-1; CDR3aa: ASSFGELLGHT
j_gene: TRBJ1-5; v_gene: TRBV6-5; CDR3aa: ASSYMAGSNQPQH
j_gene: TRBJ2-7; v_gene: TRBV9; CDR3aa: ASSVGLGGLGGEQY
j_gene: TRBJ2-1; v_gene: TRBV15; CDR3aa: ATSRDSGGAYNEQF
j_gene: TRBJ2-7; v_gene: TRBV2; CDR3aa: ASTAGDRGFHEQY